Reported below is one T cell receptor beta chain. The data derive from a study of blood T cell repertoires in COVID-19. Sequenced by immunoSEQ multiplex PCR; TCRdb stores in-frame clones only, minus some. In the table there are 150,000 to 200,000 clones, over 75% of which are singletons. Assignment of participants to cohorts was predicated upon participant-reported clinical history. The sequence was obtained from a woman under 30 who had recovered from COVID-19. The sequencing sample was made of PBMCs or T cells enriched from blood (not recorded which).

CDR3 DNA sequence: TGTGCCAGCAGGTTTGGGGACAGGGACGGAGATACGCAGTATTTT. Translating gives CASRFGDRDGDTQYF. This chain links TRBV6-4 with TRBJ2-3; 9 bases match TRBD1. The CDR3 extends over 15 amino acids. CDR1 is MRHNA and CDR2 is SNTAGT in the germline V gene. V gave up 6 bases and J gave up 5 bases; unmatched junction bases: 9.